This T cell receptor (beta chain) was identified during a study of blood T cell repertoires in COVID-19. On the study more broadly: Sites in the United States, Italy and Spain provided acute and convalescent COVID-19 samples. Nucleic acid was either cDNA or gDNA, and it came from T cells, B-cell-depleted T cells, or PBMCs.

In this sample, this clone turned up once. A much bigger clone sits one base away, suggesting this may be a read error. Here immunoSEQ multiplex PCR was the method, and the copy in TCRdb shows in-frame clones only, minus some. The sample has around 160,000 clones; roughly 74% are singletons. V lost 1 base and J lost 4, with 7 bases in between. Germline loops: CDR1 SGHTA, CDR2 FQGNSA. This CDR3 comprises 13 residues. The specimen was peripheral blood. This receptor was identified in a woman aged 80 or over with acute or convalescent COVID-19. The chain is built from TRBV7-2 and TRBJ1-1; D is possibly TRBD1 (6 bases). The CDR3 coding sequence is TGTGCCAGCAGCTTAGAACAGGGCACTGAAGCTTTCTTT. Translating it yields CASSLEQGTEAFF.